These 22 T cell receptor beta chains were sequenced from one sample in a study of beta chain features in type 1 diabetes. Points from the study as a whole: Shorter TCRB CDR3s, moderately but significantly so, marked every one of the four CD4+ subsets in Type 1 diabetes patients.

Antigen specificity for these receptors is unknown. What was sequenced were expressed TCRB transcripts, since all of the isolated RNA had been reverse transcribed. TCRdb keeps only in-frame clones here, not all; method: immunoSEQ multiplex PCR. The sample includes approximately 600,000 clones, 9.5% to 15% of them seen just once. Sequenced input: naive CD4+ T cells from blood. The receptors stem from a man aged 25-40 years with type 1 diabetes.

This clone was observed a few times. CDR3 sequence (DNA): TGTGCCAGCAGCGTAGATCAGGGTAGGTCCTACAATGAGCAGTTCTTC. This codes for CASSVDQGRSYNEQFF. This chain connects TRBV9 to TRBJ2-1, with D maybe TRBD1 (5 bases). CDR1 and CDR2 from the germline V gene are SGDLS and YYNGEE. Deletions cut 0 bases from V and 1 base from J, with 11 bases between. The CDR3 spans 16 residues.

In its sample, this clone was seen a few times. The chain has TRBV4-2 and TRBJ1-6; D perhaps matches TRBD1 (6 bases). The CDR3 has 16 amino acids. Trimming left V 5 bases short and J 6 bases short, with 17 bases between. Germline assignment: CDR1 LGHNA and CDR2 YNFKEQ. This CDR3 is CASSYRTAGGNSPLHF. DNA of the CDR3: TGTGCCAGCAGCTACCGGACAGCGGGGGGTAATTCACCCCTCCACTTT.

The rearrangement uses TRBV7-6 and TRBJ2-5, with 7 bases identical to TRBD1. V shed 4 bases, J shed 3 bases, and the junction held 11 bases outside the gene matches. CDR3 length equals 16 residues. Looked up from germline, CDR1 is SGHVS and CDR2 is FNYEAQ. CDR3: CASSSYRGRREETQYF. Here the CDR3 DNA reads TGTGCCAGCAGCTCATACAGGGGCCGACGAGAAGAGACCCAGTACTTC.

Only a few counts were recorded for this clone. The chain employs TRBV5-4 and TRBJ2-5; tentatively, D is TRBD1 or TRBD2 (5 bases each). The CDR3 sequence is 15 residues long. In germline, CDR1 is SGHNT, CDR2 YYREEE (reference sequence). Trimming cost V 3 bases and J 0 bases, with 12 bases left between them. CDR3 coding DNA: TGTGCCAGCAGCTCGTCGGGACCGTACCAAGAGACCCAGTACTTC. Residues: CASSSSGPYQETQYF. Drawing the rest from reference TRBV5-4 and TRBJ2-5, the complete variable domain is ETGVTQSPTHLIKTRGQQVTLRCSSQSGHNTVSWYQQALGQGPQFIFQYYREEENGRGNFPPRFSGLQFPNYSSELNVNALELDDSALYLCASSSSGPYQETQYFGPGTRLLVL.

The chain employs TRBV2 and TRBJ1-3; D may be TRBD1 (6 bases). Germline assignment: CDR1 SNHLY and CDR2 FYNNEI. The ends were cut back, 7 bases at V and 0 bases at J, with 16 bases in the middle. The CDR3 loop spans 16 amino acids. The CDR3 reads CASTGGAGNSGNTIYF. Written as DNA, the CDR3 is TGTGCCAGCACCGGGGGGGCCGGGAACTCTGGAAACACCATATATTTT.

The chain combines TRBV2 with TRBJ2-7; D is ambiguous. Trimming removed 3 bases from V and 3 bases from J, with 9 bases in between. Looked up from germline, CDR1 is SNHLY and CDR2 is FYNNEI. This CDR3 contains 13 residues. The CDR3 DNA reads as TGTGCCAGCAGTGAGAGCCTCTACTACGAGCAGTACTTC. This encodes CASSESLYYEQYF.

On this clone itself: Other DNA sequences in this sample translate to the same CDR3. The chain combines TRBV7-9 with TRBJ2-3; D is ambiguous. The CDR3 consists of 14 residues. Per the germline V gene, CDR1 is SEHNR and CDR2 is FQNEAQ (reference sequence). V lost 1 base and J 0 bases, leaving 5 bases between the germline ends. In DNA, the CDR3 is TGTGCCAGCAGCTTAGGCCTTAGCACAGATACGCAGTATTTT. This sequence encodes CASSLGLSTDTQYF.

The V and J genes are TRBV14 and TRBJ1-1; D call uncertain. Germline V lookup: CDR1 SGHDN, CDR2 FVKESK. The ends were cut back, 3 bases at V and 1 base at J, with 9 bases in the middle. This CDR3 contains 14 residues. CDR3 in amino acids: CASSQRQQNTEAFF. In DNA, the CDR3 is TGTGCCAGCAGCCAGAGGCAGCAGAACACTGAAGCTTTCTTT.

The chain carries TRBV7-9 and TRBJ2-5, with TRBD2 matching over 8 bases. In germline, CDR1 is SEHNR, CDR2 FQNEAQ (reference sequence). This CDR3 region has 16 residues. V was pared by 5 bases and J by 2 bases, with 10 bases of the junction left unmatched. The CDR3 protein is CASSGRGGPLQETQYF. CDR3 bases: TGTGCCAGCAGCGGACGGGGGGGCCCGTTACAAGAGACCCAGTACTTC. Looking up the rest from reference TRBV7-9 and TRBJ2-5 gives the full variable domain: DTGVSQNPRHKITKRGQNVTFRCDPISEHNRLYWYRQTLGQGPEFLTYFQNEAQLEKSRLLSDRFSAERPKGSFSTLEIQRTEQGDSAMYLCASSGRGGPLQETQYFGPGTRLLVL.

The chain joins TRBV2 to TRBJ2-3; D assignment may be TRBD1 or TRBD2 (6 bases each). This CDR3 region has 17 residues. CDR1 is SNHLY, CDR2 FYNNEI, per germline. V gave up 8 bases and J gave up 3 bases, with 24 bases separating them. The CDR3 reads CASGRIGGGGRTDTQYF. CDR3 nucleotides: TGTGCCAGCGGGAGGATCGGAGGAGGGGGAAGGACAGATACGCAGTATTTT.

The table lists this clone with a few counts. The chain recombines TRBV9 with TRBJ2-7, with D unresolved. V was cut by 4 bases and J by 0 bases, with 11 bases left in between. Germline values: CDR1 SGDLS, CDR2 YYNGEE. The CDR3 is 14 amino acids. CDR3 nucleotides: TGTGCCAGCAGCTCAGGATGGAGCTCCTACGAGCAGTACTTC. As protein: CASSSGWSSYEQYF.

The rearrangement joins TRBV6-5 to TRBJ1-2; 8 bases are a match to TRBD1. This CDR3 has 14 amino acids. CDR1 is MNHEY, CDR2 SVGAGI, per germline. V gave up 8 bases and J gave up 3 bases; unmatched junction bases: 8. The CDR3 loop is CASYSGGADYGYTF. DNA of the CDR3: TGTGCCAGCTATTCAGGGGGCGCGGACTATGGCTACACCTTC.

This clone was observed many times. J is TRBJ2-5 and V is TRBV7-2; D may be TRBD1 (5 bases). V dropped 5 bases and J dropped 5 bases, with 12 bases sitting between them. In germline, CDR1 is SGHTA, CDR2 FQGNSA. The CDR3 spans 13 residues. Here the CDR3 DNA reads TGTGCCAGCAGCCAAGGGGCCCCGGAGACCCAGTACTTC. It is translated as CASSQGAPETQYF.

The rearrangement joins TRBV2 to TRBJ2-1, with 10 bases that match TRBD1. The CDR3 spans 15 residues. The J segment lost 3 bases and the V segment lost 6 bases, leaving 5 bases of the junction unmatched. The germline V gene has CDR1 SNHLY and CDR2 FYNNEI. This chain's CDR3 is CASRPGQGGYNEQFF. For the CDR3, the DNA is TGTGCCAGCAGACCAGGACAGGGGGGCTACAATGAGCAGTTCTTC.

V and J are TRBV5-1 and TRBJ1-1; maybe TRBD1 (6 bases). V lost 2 bases and J lost 4, with 12 bases in between. The germline V gene encodes CDR1 SGHRS and CDR2 YFSETQ. The CDR3 totals 14 residues. The CDR3 sequence is CASSFTQGSTEAFF. The CDR3 DNA sequence: TGCGCCAGCAGCTTTACACAGGGTTCCACTGAAGCTTTCTTT.

V and J are TRBV6-4 and TRBJ2-1; 9 bases match TRBD2. Germline lookup yields CDR1 MRHNA and CDR2 SNTAGT. V gave up 2 bases and J gave up 10 bases; unmatched junction bases: 9. This CDR3 region has 15 residues. CDR3: CASSDEAGGLEEQFF. CDR3 coding DNA: TGTGCCAGCAGTGACGAAGCGGGGGGCCTAGAGGAGCAGTTCTTC.

The sample holds a few counts of this clone. This rearrangement joins TRBV19 to TRBJ1-5; D ambiguous. The CDR3 loop spans 14 amino acids. The V and J ends lost 3 bases and 6 bases respectively, with 12 bases between them. Germline-derived CDR1 and CDR2 are LNHDA and SQIVND (reference sequence). The CDR3 coding sequence is TGTGCCAGTAGTATCTCGGCGGGGATTCAGCCCCAGCATTTT. Translation gives CASSISAGIQPQHF.

This clone appeared a few times. The chain employs TRBV4-2 and TRBJ2-7, with 7 positions matching TRBD1. Germline assignment: CDR1 LGHNA and CDR2 YNFKEQ. V was clipped by 1 base and J by 2 bases; unmatched bases: 2. The CDR3 extends over 14 amino acids. The CDR3 DNA follows: TGTGCCAGCAGCCAAGGGACAGGAACCTACGAGCAGTACTTC. Its protein product is CASSQGTGTYEQYF.

This clone was detected a few times. This rearrangement joins TRBV18 to TRBJ1-2, with D possibly being TRBD1 (6 bases). Germline CDR1 is KGHSH and CDR2 is LQKENI. The CDR3 totals 16 residues. V shed 1 base and J shed 2 bases, with 14 bases lying between them. The CDR3 DNA reads TGTGCCAGCTCACCACAGGACAGTTGGGTGAACTATGGCTACACCTTC. This translates into CASSPQDSWVNYGYTF.

V usage is TRBV28 and J usage is TRBJ2-6; tentative D call: TRBD2 (6 bases). Trimming removed 5 bases at V and 0 bases at J, with 17 bases between. Germline V gene sequence: CDR1 MDHEN, CDR2 SYDVKM. The CDR3 contains 18 residues. In DNA, the CDR3 is TGTGCCAGCAGTCTAGCGAGAGCACATTCCTCTGGGGCCAACGTCCTGACTTTC. Translated, it gives CASSLARAHSSGANVLTF.

This clone was counted many times. V is TRBV11-2 and J is TRBJ2-1; TRBD2 aligns across 8 bases. Germline CDR1 reads SGHAT; CDR2 reads FQNNGV. V trimming: 5 bases; J trimming: 7 bases; junction bases outside the gene matches: 1. The CDR3 loop spans 12 amino acids. The CDR3 bases are TGTGCCAGCAGCCCGGGGGGGAATGAGCAGTTCTTC. Translation gives CASSPGGNEQFF.

The rearrangement uses TRBV7-2 and TRBJ1-4; perhaps TRBD1 as D (5 bases). V gave up 4 bases and J gave up 6 bases, with 15 bases separating them. The V gene's germline CDR1 is SGHTA and CDR2 FQGNSA. CDR3 length: 15 amino acids. The CDR3 DNA reads as TGTGCCAGCAGCTCCGTCCAGGGCGGGTATGAAAAACTGTTTTTT. As protein: CASSSVQGGYEKLFF.